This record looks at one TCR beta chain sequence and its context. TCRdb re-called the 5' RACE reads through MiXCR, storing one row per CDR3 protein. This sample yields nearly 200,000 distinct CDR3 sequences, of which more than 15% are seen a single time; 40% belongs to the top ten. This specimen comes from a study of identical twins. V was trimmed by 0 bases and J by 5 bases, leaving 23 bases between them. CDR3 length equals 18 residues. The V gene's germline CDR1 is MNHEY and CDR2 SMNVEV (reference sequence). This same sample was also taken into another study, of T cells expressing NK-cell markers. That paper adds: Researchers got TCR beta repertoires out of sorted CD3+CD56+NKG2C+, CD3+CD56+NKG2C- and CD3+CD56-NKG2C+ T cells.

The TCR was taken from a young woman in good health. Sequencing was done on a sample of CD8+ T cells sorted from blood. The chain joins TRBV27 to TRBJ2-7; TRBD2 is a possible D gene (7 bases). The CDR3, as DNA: TGTGCCAGCAGTTTATCGCTCACCGGGGGGCTGAGGGATAACGAGCAGTACTTC. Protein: CASSLSLTGGLRDNEQYF.